What follows are 10 T cell receptor beta chains derived from one specimen sequenced in a study of T cells in Graves' hyperthyroidism and ophthalmopathy. Amplified TCR beta CDR3 regions derived from RNA transcripts. The HTBI primer set drove a first-round RT-PCR of the TCR CDR3. TCRdb analysed the multiplex PCR reads with MiXCR anew, one entry per CDR3 protein. The data show approximately 690,000 distinct CDR3 sequences, around 20% seen once. The sample consisted of blood. Every receptor here comes from a man younger than 40 with Graves' ophthalmopathy.

This clonotype was detected only a few times. The chain has TRBV6-1 and TRBJ2-7; 9 bases map to TRBD2. The germline V gene encodes CDR1 MNHNS and CDR2 SASEGT. The CDR3 runs to 15 residues. V lost 6 bases to trimming and J lost 1 base; unmatched junction nucleotides: 7. The CDR3 sequence: CASSLKTSGSYEQYF. CDR3 DNA: TGTGCCAGCAGCCTCAAGACTAGCGGTTCCTACGAGCAGTACTTC.

The chain uses TRBV28 and TRBJ2-7; D tentatively fits TRBD1 or TRBD2 (6 bases each). The CDR3 spans 14 residues. Germline CDR1 is MDHEN and CDR2 is SYDVKM. V was pared by 6 bases and J by 4 bases, with 16 bases between. The CDR3 DNA is TGTGCCAGCAGCTCCGGGGGCAGTAGGTACGAGCAGTACTTC. Protein sequence: CASSSGGSRYEQYF.

The chain uses TRBV29-1 and TRBJ1-2; D unresolved. CDR1 and CDR2 from the germline V gene are SQVTM and ANQGSEA. The CDR3 contains 12 residues. Trimming stripped 5 bases from V and 4 bases from J, with 11 bases between. The CDR3 DNA sequence: TGCAGCGTTTGTTGGCGATGCTATGGCTACACCTTC. As protein: CSVCWRCYGYTF.

At least ten counts were recorded for this clonotype. This chain joins TRBV7-2 and TRBJ1-4, with D possibly matching TRBD1 (6 bases). V dropped 4 bases and J dropped 3 bases, with 12 bases sitting between them. CDR1 SGHTA and CDR2 FQGNSA come from the germline V gene. This CDR3 region has 15 residues. The CDR3 DNA reads TGTGCCAGCAGCTCGCAGACAGGACCTAATGAAAAACTGTTTTTT. It is translated as CASSSQTGPNEKLFF.

There are a few counts of this clonotype. This sequence joins TRBV27 and TRBJ1-6; tentatively, D is TRBD1 (6 bases). The CDR3 length is 17 residues. V was trimmed by 7 bases and J by 0 bases, leaving 16 bases between them. Germline loops: CDR1 MNHEY, CDR2 SMNVEV (reference sequence). CDR3 bases: TGTGCCAGCAATGTTCGACAGGACGCCTCCTATAATTCACCCCTCCACTTT. It is translated as CASNVRQDASYNSPLHF.

The rearrangement uses TRBV30 and TRBJ2-7, with TRBD2 matching over 9 bases. The length of the CDR3 is 17 residues. Germline-derived CDR1 and CDR2 are GTSNPN and SVGIG (reference sequence). The J segment lost 1 base and the V segment lost 2 bases, leaving 12 bases of the junction unmatched. Here the CDR3 DNA reads TGTGCCTGGAGTAATCCGCCTAGCGGGATCGCGTCCTACGAGCAGTACTTC. Translating gives CAWSNPPSGIASYEQYF. The full variable domain, in which reference TRBV30 and TRBJ2-7 provide the parts outside the CDR3, is SQTIHQWPATLVQPVGSPLSLECTVEGTSNPNLYWYRQAAGRGLQLLFYSVGIGQISSEVPQNLSASRPQDRQFILSSKKLLLSDSGFYLCAWSNPPSGIASYEQYFGPGTRLTVT.

The chain has TRBV20-1 and TRBJ1-6, with D unresolved. The CDR3 is made up of 14 amino acids. V was clipped by 2 bases and J by 10 bases, with 15 bases between them. Per the germline V gene, CDR1 is DFQATT and CDR2 is SNEGSKA (reference sequence). This CDR3 reads CSARRTAVESPLHF. The CDR3 bases are TGCAGTGCTAGACGAACAGCCGTTGAATCACCCCTCCACTTT.

This clonotype was recorded at least ten times. The chain couples TRBV3-1 to TRBJ1-1, with D possibly being TRBD1 (5 bases). The CDR3 has 15 amino acids. V gave up 6 bases and J gave up 0 bases, with 14 bases separating them. CDR1 and CDR2 (germline): LGHDT, YNNKEL (reference sequence). CDR3 residues: CASSPGHTLNTEAFF. CDR3 bases: TGTGCCAGCAGTCCAGGACATACCCTGAACACTGAAGCTTTCTTT.

This clonotype has just a few counts. The chain recombines TRBV10-3 with TRBJ2-1; 8 bases agree with TRBD2. The CDR3 is 15 residues long. The V and J ends lost 5 bases and 10 bases, in that order; junction bases with no gene match: 13. Germline V lookup: CDR1 ENHRY, CDR2 SYGVKD. The CDR3 protein is CAISSAGGTEREQFF. The CDR3 nucleotides read TGTGCCATCAGTTCGGCGGGAGGCACCGAAAGGGAGCAGTTCTTC.

V usage is TRBV10-3 and J usage is TRBJ2-1; 10 bases line up with TRBD2. This CDR3 spans 15 amino acids. CDR1 and CDR2 (germline): ENHRY, SYGVKD. The junction had 6 bases not matched to a gene; V was cut back by 2 bases and J by 8 bases. In DNA form, the CDR3 reads TGTGCCATCAGTGAGGCTAGCGGGAGAACCTATGAGCAGTTCTTC. Encoded protein: CAISEASGRTYEQFF.